The 24 T cell receptor beta chains given below trace back to one sample, sequenced in a study of T-cell reconstitution after alpha-beta-depleted transplantation in children. Unique molecular identifiers were incorporated into the prepared TCRbeta library. Using its own MiXCR run on the PCR reads, TCRdb lists one record per CDR3 protein. Among nearly 250,000 distinct CDR3 sequences, 6.5% to 9% were seen once, and the ten largest hold 6.3%. The sequenced sample was PBMCs, mostly from graft donor cells, obtained 180 days after TCRalphabeta/CD19-depleted stem cell transplant. The receptors stem from a male patient younger than 18 who had a stem cell transplant for acute lymphoblastic leukemia, so the T cells may come from the graft donor.

This clonotype occurred many times. The rearrangement uses TRBV29-1 and TRBJ2-1; D ambiguous. The CDR3 runs to 19 residues. Germline V gene data show CDR1 as SQVTM and CDR2 as ANQGSEA. With 0 bases removed from V and 2 bases from J, the gap between germline ends came to 23 bases. The CDR3 coding sequence is TGCAGCGTTGAAGATGAAAGTGACCCTTCCGTGCTTCCCTACAATGAGCAGTTCTTC. Its protein product is CSVEDESDPSVLPYNEQFF.

This clonotype was observed at least ten times. CDR3 bases: TGTGCCAGCAGCGCCTTCACTGAAGCTTTCTTT. This encodes CASSAFTEAFF. The gene calls are TRBV11-1 and TRBJ1-1, with D unclear. Germline V gene data show CDR1 as SGHAT and CDR2 as FQDESV (reference sequence). V lost 5 bases to trimming and J lost 4 bases, with 5 bases between them. The CDR3 loop spans 11 amino acids. Supplemented by reference TRBV11-1 and TRBJ1-1, the full variable domain reads EAEVAQSPRYKITEKSQAVAFWCDPISGHATLYWYRQILGQGPELLVQFQDESVVDDSQLPKDRFSAERLKGVDSTLKIQPAELGDSAMYLCASSAFTEAFFGQGTRLTVV.

This clonotype has a count of ten or more. V is TRBV29-1 and J is TRBJ2-2; D not certain. V lost 3 bases and J lost 0, with 8 bases in between. Germline-derived CDR1 and CDR2 are SQVTM and ANQGSEA. This CDR3 comprises 14 residues. The CDR3 nucleotides are TGCAGCGTTGATAATCTCTCGAACACCGGGGAGCTGTTTTTT. It codes for CSVDNLSNTGELFF.

This clonotype was found many times. V gene TRBV12-3 or TRBV12-4 combines with J gene TRBJ2-2, with 10 bases matching TRBD2. Trimming took 3 bases from V and 3 from J; bases not matched to a gene: 1. The CDR3 has 15 residues. CDR3 bases: TGTGCCAGCAGTTTCCTAGCGGGGGACACCGGGGAGCTGTTTTTT. As protein: CASSFLAGDTGELFF.

In its sample, this clonotype was seen many times. The CDR3 DNA sequence: TGTGCCAGCAGCCAAGGGCCAAACGAGCAGTACTTC. This gives the protein CASSQGPNEQYF. The chain has TRBV3-1 and TRBJ2-7, with unresolved D. The CDR3 spans 12 residues. From germline, CDR1 is LGHDT and CDR2 YNNKEL (reference sequence). Trimming removed 1 base at V and 5 bases at J, with 6 bases between.

Ten or more counts support this clonotype. The CDR3 loop reads CASSEWGGTGHYEQYF. For the CDR3, the DNA is TGTGCCAGCAGTGAATGGGGAGGGACAGGGCACTACGAGCAGTACTTC. This rearrangement joins TRBV25-1 to TRBJ2-7; 9 bases are a match to TRBD1. This CDR3 has 16 amino acids. In germline, CDR1 is MGHDK, CDR2 SYGVNS. V dropped 1 base and J dropped 3; count of bases not matched to a gene: 7.

This chain joins TRBV5-5 and TRBJ1-5; the D is unclear. There are 14 residues in the CDR3. Trimming cost V 4 bases and J 2 bases, with 10 bases left between them. Germline V gene sequence: CDR1 SGHKS, CDR2 YYEKEE (reference sequence). The CDR3 nucleotides read TGTGCCAGCAGCCCGCGGGTCTGCAATCAGCCCCAGCATTTT. The encoded protein is CASSPRVCNQPQHF.

This clonotype was observed a few times. The chain couples TRBV19 to TRBJ2-5, with TRBD1 matching 10 bases. The germline CDR1 and CDR2 sequences are LNHDA and SQIVND (reference sequence). V shed 6 bases, J shed 4 bases, and the junction held 5 bases outside the gene matches. The CDR3 runs 14 residues. The CDR3 region has the DNA TGTGCCAGTAGCTCGGACAGGGGGGGAGAGACCCAGTACTTC. Translating it yields CASSSDRGGETQYF.

This clonotype was seen repeatedly, ten times or more. The genes are TRBV5-1 and TRBJ2-1; no definite D call. V lost 2 bases and J lost 5, with 11 bases in between. The CDR3 is made up of 14 amino acids. Per the germline V gene, CDR1 is SGHRS and CDR2 is YFSETQ. The CDR3 bases are TGCGCCAGCAGCTTTTACTACCCTAACAATGAGCAGTTCTTC. Translated, it gives CASSFYYPNNEQFF.

Ten or more counts support this clonotype. V gene TRBV10-2 combines with J gene TRBJ2-1; 11 positions match TRBD2. CDR3 length: 16 residues. J lost 8 bases, V lost 6 bases, and 12 bases had no gene match. Germline CDR1 is WSHSY and CDR2 is SAAADI. The CDR3 coding sequence is TGCGCCAGCAGCTGGAGACTAGCGGGAAGTCGTCATGAGCAGTTCTTC. It yields the protein CASSWRLAGSRHEQFF.

This clonotype was counted at least ten times. This chain joins TRBV29-1 and TRBJ2-5, with a tentative D call TRBD1 (7 bases). This CDR3 has 12 residues. The ends were cut back, 4 bases at V and 5 bases at J, with 11 bases in the middle. Germline V gene sequence: CDR1 SQVTM, CDR2 ANQGSEA. The CDR3 reads CSVAPGGETQYF. For the CDR3, the DNA is TGCAGCGTTGCTCCAGGGGGGGAGACCCAGTACTTC.

For this clonotype: A read error may explain this, as a much larger clone is one base away. The V and J genes are TRBV7-2 and TRBJ2-1, with 8 bases matching TRBD2. The germline V gene encodes CDR1 SGHTA and CDR2 FQGNSA. This CDR3 has 16 amino acids. Written as DNA, the CDR3 is TGTGCCAGCAGCTTAGGCCGCGGGGGGATATACAATGGGCAGTTCTTC. Its translation is CASSLGRGGIYNGQFF. The full variable domain, in which reference TRBV7-2 and TRBJ2-1 provide the parts outside the CDR3, is GAGVSQSPSNKVTEKGKDVELRCDPISGHTALYWYRQSLGQGLEFLIYFQGNSAPDKSGLPSDRFSAERTGGSVSTLTIQRTQQEDSAVYLCASSLGRGGIYNGQFFGPGTRLTVL.

In its sample, this clonotype was seen many times. The chain joins TRBV29-1 to TRBJ2-3, with D tentatively TRBD1 (5 bases). The CDR3 sequence is 14 residues long. Germline lookup yields CDR1 SQVTM and CDR2 ANQGSEA. The V end lost 8 bases, the J end lost 4 bases, and 19 bases lay between the germline ends. The CDR3 protein is CSLSSGIAADTQYF. The CDR3, as DNA: TGCAGCCTTTCGTCAGGGATCGCGGCAGATACGCAGTATTTT.

This clonotype was seen ten or more times. This chain joins TRBV29-1 and TRBJ2-2; 10 bases map to TRBD1. V lost 2 bases, J lost 6 bases, and 6 bases stayed unmatched. Per the germline V gene, CDR1 is SQVTM and CDR2 is ANQGSEA. The CDR3 is 15 amino acids. The DNA for the CDR3 is TGCAGCGTTGAAAAGGACAGGGGGAGGCCCGGGGAGCTGTTTTTT. This gives the protein CSVEKDRGRPGELFF.

This clonotype was counted ten times or more. This chain links TRBV18 with TRBJ2-7, with D perhaps TRBD2 (5 bases). The CDR3 has 14 amino acids. Germline V gene sequence: CDR1 KGHSH, CDR2 LQKENI. V was shortened by 2 bases and J by 3 bases, with 11 bases between the two germline ends. The chain's CDR3 is CASSPLPGVYEQYF. The CDR3 region has the DNA TGTGCCAGCTCACCATTACCCGGGGTCTACGAGCAGTACTTC.

This clonotype was seen many times. The J gene is TRBJ1-4, the V gene TRBV18; TRBD1 might be the D (5 bases). Germline V gene lookup returns CDR1 KGHSH and CDR2 LQKENI. This CDR3 comprises 15 residues. V lost 4 bases and J 8 bases, leaving 17 bases between the germline ends. The chain's CDR3 is CASSLNLGAAEKLFF. CDR3 nucleotide sequence: TGTGCCAGCTCACTTAACCTAGGGGCGGCCGAAAAACTGTTTTTT.

This clonotype was found many times. DNA of the CDR3: TGTGCCAGCAGTCAGCGGGAGAGCTCCTACAATGAGCAGTTCTTC. Translated: CASSQRESSYNEQFF. V usage is TRBV2 and J usage is TRBJ2-1; 8 bases match TRBD2. The CDR3 is 15 amino acids. CDR1 is SNHLY, CDR2 FYNNEI, per germline. V lost 5 bases and J lost 0; bases outside the gene matches: 3.

This rearrangement joins TRBV5-6 to TRBJ2-7; D perhaps matches TRBD2 (6 bases). Trimming shortened V by 4 bases and J by 2 bases, and 19 bases separated the two germline ends. The CDR3 has 16 residues. Germline loops: CDR1 SGHDT, CDR2 YYEEEE. CDR3 protein: CASSPGGTPNTYEQYF. CDR3 nucleotide sequence: TGTGCCAGCAGCCCTGGGGGGACTCCGAATACCTACGAGCAGTACTTC.

This clonotype was observed many times. J is TRBJ2-2 and V is TRBV5-1; D is undetermined. The CDR3 covers 15 residues. Deletions cut 1 base from V and 0 bases from J, with 7 bases between. Per the germline V gene, CDR1 is SGHRS and CDR2 is YFSETQ. The CDR3 DNA sequence: TGCGCCAGCAGCTTGACCGCCGCGAACACCGGGGAGCTGTTTTTT. Translated: CASSLTAANTGELFF.

A note on this clonotype: Being one base from a much bigger clone, this may be a read error. The rearrangement joins TRBV28 to TRBJ2-7; TRBD2 matches 7 bases. With V trimmed by 6 bases and J by 6 bases, 14 bases remained unmatched. The CDR3 has 15 residues. From germline, CDR1 is MDHEN and CDR2 SYDVKM. The CDR3 coding sequence is TGTGCCAGCAGCCTATGGCGGGAGACGGTGGGCGAGCAGTACTTC. This gives the protein CASSLWRETVGEQYF.

This clonotype was counted ten times or more. The chain is built from TRBV28 and TRBJ2-5, with D possibly matching TRBD1 (5 bases). V lost 4 bases and J lost 2, with 14 bases in between. CDR1 is MDHEN and CDR2 is SYDVKM in the germline V gene. This CDR3 contains 15 residues. In DNA, the CDR3 is TGTGCCAGCAGTTCAAGAGGTTCAGGGCAAGAGACCCAGTACTTC. Its protein product is CASSSRGSGQETQYF.

This clonotype was recorded many times. The genes are TRBV5-1 and TRBJ2-3; D not certain. Germline V gives CDR1 SGHRS, CDR2 YFSETQ. This CDR3 is 15 amino acids long. V lost 0 bases and J lost 0, with 8 bases in between. The CDR3: CASSLELASTDTQYF. The CDR3 DNA reads TGCGCCAGCAGCTTGGAACTGGCTAGCACAGATACGCAGTATTTT.

V gene TRBV28 combines with J gene TRBJ2-1; 12 bases are a match to TRBD2. CDR1 is MDHEN and CDR2 is SYDVKM in the germline V gene. CDR3 length: 14 amino acids. V lost 7 bases to trimming and J lost 7 bases; unmatched junction nucleotides: 5. The DNA for the CDR3 is TGTGCCAGCACCGAGACTAGCGGGAGTAATGAGCAGTTCTTC. Residues: CASTETSGSNEQFF.

This clonotype was observed at least ten times. This chain links TRBV7-2 with TRBJ2-5, with D possibly TRBD1 on 6 matching bases. The length of the CDR3 is 14 residues. Trimming shortened V by 5 bases and J by 5 bases, and 15 bases separated the two germline ends. Germline V lookup: CDR1 SGHTA, CDR2 FQGNSA. CDR3 DNA sequence: TGTGCCAGCAGCACCTGGACAGCCCGGGAGACCCAGTACTTC. This translates into CASSTWTARETQYF.